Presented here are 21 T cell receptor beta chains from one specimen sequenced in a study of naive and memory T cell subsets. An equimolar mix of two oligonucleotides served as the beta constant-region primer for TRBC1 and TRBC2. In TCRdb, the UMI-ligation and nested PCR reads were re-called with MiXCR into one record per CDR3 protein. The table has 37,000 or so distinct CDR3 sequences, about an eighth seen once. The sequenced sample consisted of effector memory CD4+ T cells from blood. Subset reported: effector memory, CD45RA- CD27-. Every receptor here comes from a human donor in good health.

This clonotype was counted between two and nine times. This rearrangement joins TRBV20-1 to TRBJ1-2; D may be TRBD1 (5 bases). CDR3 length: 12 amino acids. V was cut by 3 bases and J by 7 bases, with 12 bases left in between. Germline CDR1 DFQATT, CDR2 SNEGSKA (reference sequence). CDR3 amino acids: CSASIGDSGYTF. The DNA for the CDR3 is TGCAGTGCTAGTATTGGGGACTCTGGCTACACCTTC.

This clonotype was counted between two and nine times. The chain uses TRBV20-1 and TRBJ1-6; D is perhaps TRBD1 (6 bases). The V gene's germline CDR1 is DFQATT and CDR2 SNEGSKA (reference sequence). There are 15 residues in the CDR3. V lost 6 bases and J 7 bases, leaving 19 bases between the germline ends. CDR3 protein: CSAESYRVGNSPLHF. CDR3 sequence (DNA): TGCAGTGCGGAATCTTACAGGGTGGGGAATTCACCCCTCCACTTT.

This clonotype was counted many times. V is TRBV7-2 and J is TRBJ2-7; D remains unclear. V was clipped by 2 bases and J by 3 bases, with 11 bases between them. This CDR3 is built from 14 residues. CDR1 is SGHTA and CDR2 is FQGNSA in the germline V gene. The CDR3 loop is CASSLYGSGYEQYF. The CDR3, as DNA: TGTGCCAGCAGCTTATACGGTTCGGGCTACGAGCAGTACTTC.

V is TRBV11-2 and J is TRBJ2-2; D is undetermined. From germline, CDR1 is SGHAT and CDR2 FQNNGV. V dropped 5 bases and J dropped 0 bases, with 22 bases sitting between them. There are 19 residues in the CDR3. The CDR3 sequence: CASSPLRAWAKANTGELFF. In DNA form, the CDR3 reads TGTGCCAGCAGCCCTCTAAGGGCTTGGGCAAAGGCGAACACCGGGGAGCTGTTTTTT.

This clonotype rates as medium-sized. This chain's CDR3 is CASSSGLAGGRATDTQYF. The CDR3, as DNA: TGCGCCAGCAGCTCGGGACTAGCGGGAGGAAGGGCCACAGATACGCAGTATTTT. This sequence joins TRBV5-1 and TRBJ2-3, with 15 positions matching TRBD2. Trimming removed 3 bases from V and 2 bases from J; junction bases left unmatched: 7. CDR3 size: 18 residues. The germline CDR1 and CDR2 sequences are SGHRS and YFSETQ.

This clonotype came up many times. The CDR3 DNA reads as TGTGCCAGTAGTGCCGGGACAGGGGGCAATCAGCCCCAGCATTTT. This codes for CASSAGTGGNQPQHF. The chain uses TRBV19 and TRBJ1-5; TRBD1 agrees at 10 bases. After removal of 5 bases from V and 2 bases from J, the junction contained 3 bases not matched to a gene. The CDR3 extends over 15 amino acids. Germline CDR1 LNHDA, CDR2 SQIVND (reference sequence).

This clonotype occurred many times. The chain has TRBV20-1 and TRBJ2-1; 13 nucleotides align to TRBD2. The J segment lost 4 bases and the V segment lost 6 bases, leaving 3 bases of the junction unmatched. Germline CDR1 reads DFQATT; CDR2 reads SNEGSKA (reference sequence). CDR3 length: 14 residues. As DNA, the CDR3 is TGCAGTGCCCAGGGACTAGCGGGATACAATGAGCAGTTCTTC. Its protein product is CSAQGLAGYNEQFF.

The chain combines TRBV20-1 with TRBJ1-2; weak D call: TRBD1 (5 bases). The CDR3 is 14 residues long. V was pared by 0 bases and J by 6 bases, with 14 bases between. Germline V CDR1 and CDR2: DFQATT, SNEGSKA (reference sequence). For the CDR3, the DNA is TGCAGTGCTAGAGATTGGGACGTGGCCGATGGCTACACCTTC. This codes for CSARDWDVADGYTF.

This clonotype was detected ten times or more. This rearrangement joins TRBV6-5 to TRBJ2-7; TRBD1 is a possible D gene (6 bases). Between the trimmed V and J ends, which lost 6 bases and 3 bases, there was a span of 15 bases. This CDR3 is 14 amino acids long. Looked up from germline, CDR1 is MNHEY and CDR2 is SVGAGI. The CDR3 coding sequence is TGTGCCAGCAGGATCACAGGGACGGGCTACGAGCAGTACTTC. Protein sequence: CASRITGTGYEQYF.

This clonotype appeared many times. The CDR3 region is CSVGGRKTGGLTDTQYF. CDR3 DNA sequence: TGCAGCGTTGGAGGACGCAAGACAGGGGGTCTGACAGATACGCAGTATTTT. This chain connects TRBV29-1 to TRBJ2-3, with TRBD1 matching over 9 bases. Per the germline V gene, CDR1 is SQVTM and CDR2 is ANQGSEA. This CDR3 region has 17 residues. V dropped 4 bases and J dropped 3; count of bases not matched to a gene: 14.

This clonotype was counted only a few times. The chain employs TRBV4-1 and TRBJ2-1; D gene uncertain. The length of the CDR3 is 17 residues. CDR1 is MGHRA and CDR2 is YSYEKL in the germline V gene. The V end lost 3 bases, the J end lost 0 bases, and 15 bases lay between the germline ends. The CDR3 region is CASSQPDMGISYNEQFF. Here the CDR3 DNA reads TGCGCCAGCAGCCAGCCCGACATGGGGATCTCCTACAATGAGCAGTTCTTC.

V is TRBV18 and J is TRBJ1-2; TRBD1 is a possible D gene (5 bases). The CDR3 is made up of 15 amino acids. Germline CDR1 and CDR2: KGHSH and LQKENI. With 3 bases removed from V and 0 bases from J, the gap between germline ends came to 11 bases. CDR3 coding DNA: TGTGCCAGCTCACCGCGGGACGAGCCTAACTATGGCTACACCTTC. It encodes CASSPRDEPNYGYTF.

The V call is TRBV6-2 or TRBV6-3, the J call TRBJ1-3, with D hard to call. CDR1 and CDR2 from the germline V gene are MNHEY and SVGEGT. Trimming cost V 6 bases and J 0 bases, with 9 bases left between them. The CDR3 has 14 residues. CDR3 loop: CASRFDNSGNTIYF. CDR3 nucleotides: TGTGCCAGCAGATTCGACAACTCTGGAAACACCATATATTTT.

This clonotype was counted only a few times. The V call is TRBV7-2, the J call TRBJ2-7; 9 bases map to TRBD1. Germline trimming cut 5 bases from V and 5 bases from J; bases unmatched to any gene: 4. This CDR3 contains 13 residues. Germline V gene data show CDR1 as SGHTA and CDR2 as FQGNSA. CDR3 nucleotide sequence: TGTGCCAGCAGCCGCCGGGACAGGGACGAGCAGTACTTC. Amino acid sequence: CASSRRDRDEQYF.

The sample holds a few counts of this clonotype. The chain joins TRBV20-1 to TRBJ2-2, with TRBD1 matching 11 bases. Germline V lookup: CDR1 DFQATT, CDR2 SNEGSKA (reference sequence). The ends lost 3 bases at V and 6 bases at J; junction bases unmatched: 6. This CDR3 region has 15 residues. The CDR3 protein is CSARGDRGESGELFF. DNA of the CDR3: TGCAGTGCTAGGGGGGACAGGGGGGAATCCGGGGAGCTGTTTTTT.

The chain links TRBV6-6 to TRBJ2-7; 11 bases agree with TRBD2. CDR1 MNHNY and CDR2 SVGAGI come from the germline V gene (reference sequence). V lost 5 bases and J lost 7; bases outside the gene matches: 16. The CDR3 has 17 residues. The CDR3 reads CASSHGTSGPTRREQYF. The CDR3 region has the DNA TGTGCCAGCAGTCACGGGACTAGCGGCCCCACCCGTCGAGAGCAGTACTTC.

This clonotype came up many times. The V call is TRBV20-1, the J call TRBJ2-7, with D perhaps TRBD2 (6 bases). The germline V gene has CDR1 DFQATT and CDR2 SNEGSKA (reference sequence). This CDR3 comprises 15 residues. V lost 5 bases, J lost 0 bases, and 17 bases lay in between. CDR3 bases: TGCAGTGCTGGGGGACGTAGCGGATTCTCCTACGAGCAGTACTTC. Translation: CSAGGRSGFSYEQYF.

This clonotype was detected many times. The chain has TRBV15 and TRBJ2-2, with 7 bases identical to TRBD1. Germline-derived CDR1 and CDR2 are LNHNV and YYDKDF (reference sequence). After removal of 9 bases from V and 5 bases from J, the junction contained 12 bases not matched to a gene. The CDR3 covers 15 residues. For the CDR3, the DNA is TGTGCCACTTCCAGACAGGGAATGGGTACCGGGGAGCTGTTTTTT. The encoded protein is CATSRQGMGTGELFF.

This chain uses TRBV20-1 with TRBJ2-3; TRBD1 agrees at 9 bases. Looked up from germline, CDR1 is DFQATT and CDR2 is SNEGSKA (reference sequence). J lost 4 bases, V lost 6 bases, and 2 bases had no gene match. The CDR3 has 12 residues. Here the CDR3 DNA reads TGCAGTGCCAGGACAGGGGCAGATACGCAGTATTTT. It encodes CSARTGADTQYF.

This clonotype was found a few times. The CDR3 sequence: CASSFPLRGLAAYEQYF. CDR3 sequence (DNA): TGTGCCAGCAGCTTTCCTCTTCGGGGACTAGCAGCCTACGAGCAGTACTTC. The chain carries TRBV7-2 and TRBJ2-7, with 9 bases matching TRBD2. Germline loops: CDR1 SGHTA, CDR2 FQGNSA. This CDR3 comprises 17 residues. V was clipped by 3 bases and J by 2 bases; unmatched bases: 11.

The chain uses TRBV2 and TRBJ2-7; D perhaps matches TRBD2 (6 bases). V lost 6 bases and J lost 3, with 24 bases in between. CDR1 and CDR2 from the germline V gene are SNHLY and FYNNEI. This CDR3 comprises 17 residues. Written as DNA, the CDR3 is TGTGCCAGCAGACCTCTGGGGACTCTGAGGGCTTACTACGAGCAGTACTTC. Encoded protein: CASRPLGTLRAYYEQYF.